The clone carrying this T cell receptor beta chain showed up just once. The data stem from a study of T cells after yellow fever vaccination. The CDR3 spans 14 residues. From germline, CDR1 is MNHNS and CDR2 SASEGT. V was shortened by 6 bases and J by 6 bases, with 18 bases between the two germline ends. TCRdb fed the 5' RACE reads into MiXCR, producing one record per CDR3 protein. This repertoire shows some 600,000 distinct CDR3 sequences, roughly 12% found once; its top ten account for about 16%. The TCR originated in a man between 25 and 39 years old who received the YFV17D yellow fever vaccine. Sequenced here: PBMCs, sampled on the day of the yellow fever booster vaccination. This chain connects TRBV6-1 to TRBJ2-7, with a possible D match to TRBD2 (5 bases). DNA for the CDR3: TGTGCCAGCAGGGAAACTAGTATCCTGCTCGAGCAGTACTTC. It is translated as CASRETSILLEQYF.